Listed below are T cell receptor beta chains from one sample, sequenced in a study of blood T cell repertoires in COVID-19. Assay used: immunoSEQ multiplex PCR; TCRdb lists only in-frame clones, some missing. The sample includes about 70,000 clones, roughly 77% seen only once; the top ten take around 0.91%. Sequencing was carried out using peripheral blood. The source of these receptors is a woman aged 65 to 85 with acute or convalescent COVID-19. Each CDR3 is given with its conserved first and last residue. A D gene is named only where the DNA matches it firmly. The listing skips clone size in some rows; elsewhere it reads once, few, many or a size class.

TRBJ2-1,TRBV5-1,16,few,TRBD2,TGCGCCAGCAGCTTGGGGGGCGGGAGCCACGGGGATGAGCAGTTCTTC,CASSLGGGSHGDEQFF
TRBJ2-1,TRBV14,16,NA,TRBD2,TGTGCCAGCAGCCAAGATTGGGCGGGAGTGGGCAATGAGCAGTTCTTC,CASSQDWAGVGNEQFF
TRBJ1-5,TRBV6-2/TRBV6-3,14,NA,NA,TGTGCCAGCAGTTACGCAGGGCCTCATCAGCCCCAGCATTTT,CASSYAGPHQPQHF
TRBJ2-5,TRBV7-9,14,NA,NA,TGTGCCAGCAGCTTAGCGTTGGGGGCCGAGACCCAGTACTTC,CASSLALGAETQYF
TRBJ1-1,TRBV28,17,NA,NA,TGTGCCAGCATCCGCGGGGGCCCGACGGCGATGAACACTGAAGCTTTCTTT,CASIRGGPTAMNTEAFF
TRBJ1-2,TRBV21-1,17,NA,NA,TGTGCCAGCAGCCCGGACAGGGAAAGGTTAGTGAACTATGGCTACACCTTC,CASSPDRERLVNYGYTF
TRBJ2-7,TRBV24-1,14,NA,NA,TGTGCCACCAGTGATTCCCCGGGAGAGGGCGAGCAGTACTTC,CATSDSPGEGEQYF
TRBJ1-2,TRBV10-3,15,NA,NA,TGTGCCATCAGTGACTCGCGTGCGGCTAACTATGGCTACACCTTC,CAISDSRAANYGYTF
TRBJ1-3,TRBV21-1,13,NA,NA,TGTGCCAGCATCGAGAGCTCTGGAAACACCATATATTTT,CASIESSGNTIYF
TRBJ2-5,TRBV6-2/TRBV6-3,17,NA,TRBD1,TGTGCCAGCAGTTACACTTCGAGGACAGGGTCGGGCGAGACCCAGTACTTC,CASSYTSRTGSGETQYF
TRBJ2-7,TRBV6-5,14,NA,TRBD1,TGTGCCAGCAGTAGGACAGGACCCTCCTACGAGCAGTACTTC,CASSRTGPSYEQYF
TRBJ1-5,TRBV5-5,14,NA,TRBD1,TGTGCCAGCAGCCCAGGGGGGAGCGGTCAGCCCCAGCATTTT,CASSPGGSGQPQHF
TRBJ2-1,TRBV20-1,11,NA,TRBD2,TGCAGTGCTAGGGTCGGGACTATTCAGTTCTTC,CSARVGTIQFF
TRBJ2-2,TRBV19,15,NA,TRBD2,TGTGCCACCCGACTAGCGGGAGTAGGGACCGGGGAGCTGTTTTTT,CATRLAGVGTGELFF
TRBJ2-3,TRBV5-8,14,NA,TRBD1,TGTGCCAGCAGCTTTGGGACAGGGTCAGATACGCAGTATTTT,CASSFGTGSDTQYF
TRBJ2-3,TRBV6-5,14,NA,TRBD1,TGTGCCAGCAAAGACAGGGTTGGCACAGATACGCAGTATTTT,CASKDRVGTDTQYF
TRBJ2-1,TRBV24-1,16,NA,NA,TGTGCCACCAGTGACCACAGGGACGGTTCTTACAATGAGCAGTTCTTC,CATSDHRDGSYNEQFF
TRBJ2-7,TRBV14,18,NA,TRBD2,TGTGCCAGCAGCCAAGTCTTCAGGGCTAGCGGGAGAGGTCTCGAGCAGTACTTC,CASSQVFRASGRGLEQYF
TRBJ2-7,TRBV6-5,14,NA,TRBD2,TGTGCCAGCAGACCCGGACTAGCGGGAGCCGAGCAGTACTTC,CASRPGLAGAEQYF
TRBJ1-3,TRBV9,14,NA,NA,TGTGCCAGCACCGTAGGGGGAGGGTATAACACCATATATTTT,CASTVGGGYNTIYF
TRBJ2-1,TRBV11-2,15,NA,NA,TGTGCCAGCAGCCGGAGGGGGGGAAACTACAATGAGCAGTTCTTC,CASSRRGGNYNEQFF
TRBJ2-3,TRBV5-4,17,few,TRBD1,TGTGCCAGCAGCACTGGGACAGGGATGAGCGGGTCAGATACGCAGTATTTT,CASSTGTGMSGSDTQYF
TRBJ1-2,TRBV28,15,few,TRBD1,TGTGCCAGCAGTATAGGACAGGGGGCATTCGGTGGCTACACCTTC,CASSIGQGAFGGYTF
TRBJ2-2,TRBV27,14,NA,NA,TGTGCCAGCAGTGCGACTAGTTGGACCGGGGAGCTGTTTTTT,CASSATSWTGELFF
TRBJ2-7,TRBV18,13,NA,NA,TGTGCCAGCTCACCAACGAGGACTCTCGAGCAGTACTTC,CASSPTRTLEQYF
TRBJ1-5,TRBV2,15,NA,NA,TGTGCCAGCAGTGAAAGGCGGAGCAGCAATCAGCCCCAGCATTTT,CASSERRSSNQPQHF
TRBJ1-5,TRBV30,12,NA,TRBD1,TGTGCCTGTCGACAGGGGAATCAGCCCCAGCATTTT,CACRQGNQPQHF
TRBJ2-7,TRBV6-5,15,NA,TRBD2,TGTGCCAGCAGTTGGGGTCTAGCGGGGATCCACGAGCAGTACTTC,CASSWGLAGIHEQYF
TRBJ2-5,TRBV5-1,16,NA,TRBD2,TGCGCCAGCAGCTTGGGAGGCGGGGGGGCCCAAGAGACCCAGTACTTC,CASSLGGGGAQETQYF
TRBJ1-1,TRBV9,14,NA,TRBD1,TGTGCCAGCAGCGGGGGACAGGGAGACACTGAAGCTTTCTTT,CASSGGQGDTEAFF
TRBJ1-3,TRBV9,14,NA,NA,TGTGCCAGCAGCGTAGGCGGATTCGCAAACACCATATATTTT,CASSVGGFANTIYF
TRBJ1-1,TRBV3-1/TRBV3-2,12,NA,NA,TGTGCCAGCAGCCAAGGGCGGGCAGAAGCTTTCTTT,CASSQGRAEAFF
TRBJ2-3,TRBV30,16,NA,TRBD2,TGTGCCTGGAGCCTGCAGGGAGGGGACGGGGCAGATACGCAGTATTTT,CAWSLQGGDGADTQYF
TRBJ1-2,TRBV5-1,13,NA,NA,TGCGCCAGCAGCTTGGAAGGGGGTTGGGGCTACACCTTC,CASSLEGGWGYTF
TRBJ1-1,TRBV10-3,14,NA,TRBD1,TGTGCCATCAGTTTCAGACAGGGTGACACTGAAGCTTTCTTT,CAISFRQGDTEAFF
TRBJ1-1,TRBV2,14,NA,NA,TGTGCCAGCAGAACCGACGCGGGAAACACTGAAGCTTTCTTT,CASRTDAGNTEAFF
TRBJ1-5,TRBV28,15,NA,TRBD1,TGTGCCAGCAGCCTTGGGACAGGGCGGACTCAGCCCCAGCATTTT,CASSLGTGRTQPQHF